This T cell receptor beta chain was profiled in a study of control samples from healthy donors and cancer patients. The CDR3 length is 14 residues. V gave up 9 bases and J gave up 0 bases; unmatched junction bases: 5. The germline CDR1 and CDR2 sequences are SGHTA and FQGNSA. Generated by immunoSEQ multiplex PCR, the TCRdb table keeps only in-frame clones and is missing some. This sample has 100,000 to 150,000 clones, with roughly 92% found just once. This chain joins TRBV7-2 and TRBJ2-3; TRBD2 matches at 8 bases. The sequence derives from a man between 18 and 29 years old in good health. The specimen was blood. CDR3 amino acids: CARARGGSTDTQYF. CDR3 DNA sequence: TGTGCCAGGGCCCGGGGGGGAAGCACAGATACGCAGTATTTT.